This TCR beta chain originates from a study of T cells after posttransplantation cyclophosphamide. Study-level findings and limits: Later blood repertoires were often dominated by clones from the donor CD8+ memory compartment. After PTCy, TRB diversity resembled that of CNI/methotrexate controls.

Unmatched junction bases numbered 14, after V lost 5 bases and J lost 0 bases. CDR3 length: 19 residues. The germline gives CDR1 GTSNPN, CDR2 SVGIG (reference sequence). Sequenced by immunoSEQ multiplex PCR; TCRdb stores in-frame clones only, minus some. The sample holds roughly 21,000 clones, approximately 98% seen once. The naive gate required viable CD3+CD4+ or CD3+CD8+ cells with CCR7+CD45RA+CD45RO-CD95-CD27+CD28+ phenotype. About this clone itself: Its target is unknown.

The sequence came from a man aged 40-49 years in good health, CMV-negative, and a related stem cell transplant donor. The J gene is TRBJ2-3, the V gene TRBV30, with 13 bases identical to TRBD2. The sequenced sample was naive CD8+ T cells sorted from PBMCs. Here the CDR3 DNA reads TGTGCCTGGCTAGGTGGACTAGCGGGAGTGGGAGTAAGCACAGATACGCAGTATTTT. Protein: CAWLGGLAGVGVSTDTQYF.